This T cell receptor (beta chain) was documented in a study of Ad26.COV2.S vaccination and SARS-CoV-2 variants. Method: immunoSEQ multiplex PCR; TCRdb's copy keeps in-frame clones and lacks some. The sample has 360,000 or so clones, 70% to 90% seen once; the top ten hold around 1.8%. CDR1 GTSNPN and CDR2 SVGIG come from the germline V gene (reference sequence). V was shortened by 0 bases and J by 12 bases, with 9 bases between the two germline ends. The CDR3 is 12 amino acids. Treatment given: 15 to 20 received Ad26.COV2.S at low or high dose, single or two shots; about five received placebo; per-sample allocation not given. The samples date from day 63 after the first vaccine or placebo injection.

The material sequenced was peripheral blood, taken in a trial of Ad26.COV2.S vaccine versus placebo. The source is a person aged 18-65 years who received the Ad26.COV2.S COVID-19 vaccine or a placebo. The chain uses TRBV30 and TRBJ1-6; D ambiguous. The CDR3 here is CAWSVLGLPLHF. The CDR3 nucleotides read TGTGCCTGGAGTGTACTGGGCTTACCCCTCCACTTT.